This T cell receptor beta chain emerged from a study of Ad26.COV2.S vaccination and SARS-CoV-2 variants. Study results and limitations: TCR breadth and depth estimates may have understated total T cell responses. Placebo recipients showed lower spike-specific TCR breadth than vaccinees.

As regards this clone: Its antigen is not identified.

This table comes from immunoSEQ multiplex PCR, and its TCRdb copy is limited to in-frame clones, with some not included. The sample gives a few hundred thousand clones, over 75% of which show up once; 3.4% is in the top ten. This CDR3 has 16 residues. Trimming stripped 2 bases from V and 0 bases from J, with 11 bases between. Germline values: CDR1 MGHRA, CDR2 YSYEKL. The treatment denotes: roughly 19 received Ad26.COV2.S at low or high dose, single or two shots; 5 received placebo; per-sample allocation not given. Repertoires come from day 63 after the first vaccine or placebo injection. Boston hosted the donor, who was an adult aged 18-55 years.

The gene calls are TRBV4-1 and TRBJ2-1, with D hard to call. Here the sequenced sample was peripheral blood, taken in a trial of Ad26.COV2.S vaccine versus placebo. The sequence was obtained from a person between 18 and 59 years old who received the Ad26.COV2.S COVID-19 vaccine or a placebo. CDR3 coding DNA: TGCGCCAGCAGCCAACTGACCTCGACCTCCTACAATGAGCAGTTCTTC. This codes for CASSQLTSTSYNEQFF.